The sequence of this TCR beta chain was determined in a study of human T cells and chemical hapten exposure (dated by TCRdb to the early 2020s). General notes on the study: For sensitization, 2% DPC in acetone was applied to an approximately 2 cm by approximately 2 cm area of upper inner arm skin. Throughout the approximately 23-week study period, patients were also given weekly therapeutic DPC doses on the scalp. Patch tests used Finn chambers with 0.01% DPC on the upper back, scored after 6 days by International Contact Dermatitis Research Group standards. Alopecia areata with under or over 50% scalp involvement, alopecia totalis and alopecia universalis were represented in the patient cohort, which was mostly female. The libraries were sequenced as a pool, and the TCR yield per sample differed mostly because of small variations in library volumes within the pool. This study followed changes in the peripheral blood TCR repertoire in vivo during primary and secondary sensitization of alopecia patients to the hapten diphenylcyclopropenone (DPC). Patient blood was sampled pre-sensitization (week 0) and at 2, 6 and about 24 weeks after DPC sensitization. Blood for TCR sequencing was provided by twenty-nine alopecia patients at one to four time points (pre-sensitization, 2, 6 and 24 weeks). Study-wide conclusions, independent of this receptor: Compared with pre-sensitization or healthy control sets, expanded TCRs formed significantly more large CDR3 similarity clusters, which is consistent with antigen-driven responses. After repeated subsampling, changes were observed in the strength of the expansion versus patch-test correlation and in the threshold at which the correlation became significant. DPC sensitization did not change how many TCRs were above 1 in 1000 frequency, and no evidence was found of alterations in global repertoire structure. Because all patients had alopecia, a presumed autoimmune disease, the immune response of the patients might differ from that of healthy individuals. A positive correlation was found between the number of PT1 expanded TCRs and patch test score, with significance reached at thresholds 8, 16 and 32 but not 4.

The library was built by means of RACE. Sequenced on a NextSeq 500. Library preparation attached unique molecular identifiers to individual cDNA molecules for quantitative, reproducible TCR counting. Both TCR alpha and TCR beta chains were sequenced from each blood RNA sample. The original methods were these. A median of around 96,000 TCRs per sample was observed, with a range of about 23,224 to 690,600. The Decombinator software suite was used to annotate the V, J and CDR3 of the TCR reads. For the PS versus PT1 abundance plots, all samples were subsampled to the same number of TCRs (28,000). TCRs were defined as expanded if absent before sensitization and observed at least eight times at the 2-week time point. Through fastp at Q25 and MiXCR, TCRdb rebuilt clones from the public reads, retaining in-frame beta chains. Every entry covers one CDR3 protein and lists the most common genes and DNA from its rows. These V and J calls derive from TCRdb rather than the authors' analysis. The sample table records about 340,000 distinct CDR3 sequences; approximately 6.3% of these occur just once. Of the sample, roughly 7.9% falls within the top ten clones.

This clonotype was counted a few times. Its antigen remains unidentified. Within one base of it there is no much larger clone, and no base qualities were kept. In light of the paper, this sample's time point label describes: patch test 1, 2 weeks after DPC sensitization. The treatment or condition label, as the study defines it: therapeutic diphenylcyclopropenone sensitization with weekly scalp DPC. At each patch-test visit, blood was drawn before the patch test was applied. Eligible patients were aged 18 to 70, diagnosed with alopecia, deemed suitable for DPC therapy, and excluded if pregnant. Total RNA was extracted from unfractionated whole blood that had been collected in Tempus Blood RNA tubes. A distance of 13 bases separates the germline ends of V and J, which lose 5 bases and 9 bases respectively. The CDR3 runs 12 residues from the cysteine to the phenylalanine. Only CDR3 DNA is held: 36 bases, read in frame from base 1. Per the germline V gene (reference sequence), SEHNR is the CDR1 and FQNEAQ is the CDR2.

The clonotype comes from a woman under 30 with alopecia areata. Some clones in this sample may be carry-over from other donors' samples. The sample was whole blood, taken in connection with sensitization to the hapten diphenylcyclopropenone (DPC). The chain uses TRBV7-9 and TRBJ1-1; the D gene lacks a confident call. The nucleotide sequence is given as TGTGCCAGCAGCCTAGAACAGTCCCAAGCTTTCTTT. This translates into CASSLEQSQAFF.